A single sample is the source of the 2 T cell receptor beta chains below, sequenced in a study of blood T cell repertoires in COVID-19. TCRdb's copy holds only in-frame clones and misses some; the assay was immunoSEQ multiplex PCR. The sample lists about 120,000 clones; 80% to 90% were seen once. Input material: peripheral blood. The receptors shown here come from a woman aged 50 to 60 with acute or convalescent COVID-19.

The chain employs TRBV7-2 and TRBJ1-2; D is uncertain. The CDR3 contains 13 residues. CDR1 is SGHTA, CDR2 FQGNSA, per germline. V lost 5 bases to trimming and J lost 1 base, with 8 bases between them. CDR3 coding DNA: TGTGCCAGCAGCCCGACTAATAACTATGGCTACACCTTC. This encodes CASSPTNNYGYTF.

This clone was counted once. The J gene is TRBJ1-5, the V gene TRBV19, with 7 bases identical to TRBD1. The germline V gene has CDR1 LNHDA and CDR2 SQIVND (reference sequence). This CDR3 contains 15 residues. The V segment lost 4 bases and the J segment 3 bases; nucleotides outside the gene matches: 6. CDR3 residues: CASSKGQVLNQPQHF. The CDR3 DNA sequence: TGTGCCAGTAGTAAAGGACAGGTCCTCAATCAGCCCCAGCATTTT.